A selection of T cell receptor beta chains follows, all from one sample in a study of beta chain features in type 1 diabetes. The assay was immunoSEQ multiplex PCR, and TCRdb's table has in-frame clones only and misses some. The table records roughly 160,000 clones, around 8.3% of them present only once. The sequencing sample was made of central memory CD4+ T cells from blood. These receptors originate from a woman aged 18-29 years with type 1 diabetes. The CDR3 runs from the conserved cysteine through the conserved F or W. D genes are given only for firm matches. Expanded clones are given a class, and other clones once, few, many or no size at all.

cdr3_length	j_call	clone_size	d_call	v_call	cdr3_aa	cdr3_nt
12	TRBJ2-5	few	TRBD2	TRBV15	CATSRKTSDQYF	TGTGCCACCAGCAGAAAGACTAGCGACCAGTACTTC
13	TRBJ1-1	few	TRBD1	TRBV23-1	CASPRGKDTEAFF	TGCGCCAGCCCCAGGGGGAAGGACACTGAAGCTTTCTTT
13	TRBJ2-1	.	.	TRBV11-2	CASSLGTTNEQFF	TGTGCCAGCAGCTTAGGGACTACCAATGAGCAGTTCTTC
15	TRBJ2-5	few	TRBD2	TRBV5-4	CASSLVSGPQETQYF	TGTGCCAGCAGCTTGGTTAGCGGGCCCCAAGAGACCCAGTACTTC
13	TRBJ2-7	few	.	TRBV4-3	CASSQELYYEQYF	TGCGCCAGCAGCCAAGAACTATACTACGAGCAGTACTTC
18	TRBJ2-6	.	.	TRBV18	CASSPPGQGGYGANVLTF	TGTGCCAGCTCACCTCCCGGACAGGGAGGGTATGGGGCCAACGTCCTGACTTTC
13	TRBJ1-2	.	.	TRBV29-1	CTFRGGVEGGYTF	TGCACCTTTCGTGGAGGGGTGGAGGGAGGCTACACCTTC
14	TRBJ1-4	.	.	TRBV2	CASSESTYNEKLFF	TGTGCCAGCAGTGAGAGCACTTATAATGAAAAACTGTTTTTT
12	TRBJ2-3	few	.	TRBV19	CASSAAGDTQYF	TGTGCCAGTAGTGCCGCCGGGGATACGCAGTATTTT
15	TRBJ2-1	few	TRBD1	TRBV7-3	CASSLSQGAYNEQFF	TGTGCCAGCAGCTTATCGCAGGGGGCCTACAATGAGCAGTTCTTC
14	TRBJ2-2	few	TRBD1	TRBV29-1	CSVNPDRGTGELFF	TGCAGCGTTAACCCGGACAGGGGAACCGGGGAGCTGTTTTTT
13	TRBJ2-3	few	.	TRBV30	CAQNWGRTDTQYF	TGTGCCCAGAACTGGGGCCGCACAGATACGCAGTATTTT
13	TRBJ2-5	.	.	TRBV19	CASSISSQETQYF	TGTGCCAGTAGTATAAGTAGCCAAGAGACCCAGTACTTC
14	TRBJ2-7	few	TRBD2	TRBV30	CAWSVLGGSNEQYF	TGTGCCTGGAGTGTACTGGGAGGGTCCAACGAGCAGTACTTC
12	TRBJ1-1	.	.	TRBV30	CAWSVLTGVAFF	TGTGCCTGGAGTGTTTTGACAGGAGTGGCTTTCTTT
14	TRBJ1-6	.	TRBD1	TRBV7-2	CASSFAQGVDPLHF	TGTGCCAGCAGCTTTGCCCAGGGGGTGGACCCCCTCCACTTT
14	TRBJ2-2	few	TRBD1	TRBV5-1	CASKGTVGTGELFF	TGCGCCAGCAAGGGGACAGTGGGTACCGGGGAGCTGTTTTTT
16	TRBJ2-7	few	TRBD1	TRBV7-2	CASSPRRTGYSYEQYF	TGTGCCAGCAGCCCCCGCCGGACAGGCTACTCCTACGAGCAGTACTTC
17	TRBJ2-4	few	TRBD2	TRBV28	CASTPPGLAGDQDIQYF	TGTGCCAGCACTCCCCCGGGACTAGCGGGAGATCAAGACATTCAGTACTTC
12	TRBJ2-5	few	.	TRBV6-5	CASSYSGETQYF	TGTGCCAGCAGTTACTCCGGGGAGACCCAGTACTTC
13	TRBJ2-5	.	TRBD2	TRBV10-3	CAIRGLAGETQYF	TGTGCCATCAGGGGACTAGCGGGGGAGACCCAGTACTTC
14	TRBJ1-4	.	.	TRBV7-2	CASSPMTGNEKLFF	TGTGCCAGCAGCCCGATGACAGGAAATGAAAAACTGTTTTTT
14	TRBJ2-7	few	TRBD1	TRBV6-6	CASTWDRERNEQYF	TGTGCCAGCACGTGGGACAGGGAGAGAAACGAGCAGTACTTC
15	TRBJ2-3	.	TRBD2	TRBV2	CASKETSGSADTQYF	TGTGCCAGCAAGGAGACTAGCGGGAGTGCAGATACGCAGTATTTT
14	TRBJ2-7	.	TRBD1	TRBV5-1	CASSPRTGNYEQYF	TGCGCCAGCAGCCCTCGGACAGGCAACTACGAGCAGTACTTC
14	TRBJ1-1	.	.	TRBV6-6	CASSYDGLFTEAFF	TGTGCCAGCAGTTACGACGGACTCTTCACTGAAGCTTTCTTT
12	TRBJ1-6	.	.	TRBV6-6	CASTPSQWPLHF	TGTGCCAGCACCCCATCCCAGTGGCCCCTCCACTTT
14	TRBJ2-1	few	.	TRBV29-1	CSVTIPDKYNEQFF	TGCAGCGTCACAATCCCGGACAAATACAATGAGCAGTTCTTC
13	TRBJ1-1	.	.	TRBV15	CATSKTVNTEAFF	TGTGCCACCAGCAAGACAGTAAACACTGAAGCTTTCTTT
11	TRBJ2-3	.	.	TRBV11-2	CASSLPDTQYF	TGTGCCAGCAGCTTACCGGATACGCAGTATTTT
14	TRBJ1-2	few	TRBD1	TRBV18	CASSPGQTVDGYTF	TGTGCCAGCTCACCGGGACAGACTGTTGATGGCTACACCTTC